These 20 T cell receptor beta chains were sequenced from one sample in a study of shared clonotypes between healthy human individuals. TCRdb keeps only in-frame clones here, not all; method: immunoSEQ multiplex PCR. The sample has over a million clones, around 97% seen once; the top ten hold roughly 1.2%. The sample was naive CD4+ T cells sorted from blood. This sample's subset: CD45RA+ positively selected. These receptors were obtained from a man between 25 and 39 years old in good health.

The chain recombines TRBV28 with TRBJ1-5, with a possible D match to TRBD1 (6 bases). Trimming took off 7 bases at V and 8 bases at J, with 21 bases between the two ends. CDR1 MDHEN and CDR2 SYDVKM come from the germline V gene. The CDR3 is 15 amino acids. CDR3 coding DNA: TGTGCCAGCACCTACAGGGCCCGCCAAGAGAAGCCCCAGCATTTT. Its translation: CASTYRARQEKPQHF.

This clone was observed a few times. The V call is TRBV7-9, the J call TRBJ1-5, with a weak D call TRBD1 (5 bases). The CDR3 spans 13 residues. In germline, CDR1 is SEHNR, CDR2 FQNEAQ (reference sequence). Trimming removed 2 bases at V and 5 bases at J, with 7 bases between. This CDR3 is CASSLWGDQPQHF. The CDR3 region has the DNA TGTGCCAGCAGCTTATGGGGGGATCAGCCCCAGCATTTT.

The chain employs TRBV19 and TRBJ1-2; perhaps TRBD1 as D (6 bases). Looked up from germline, CDR1 is LNHDA and CDR2 is SQIVND (reference sequence). The CDR3 totals 15 residues. Between the trimmed V and J ends, which lost 5 bases and 7 bases, there was a span of 20 bases. The CDR3: CASSVLSGTSLGYTF. CDR3 sequence (DNA): TGTGCCAGTAGTGTCTTATCCGGGACAAGCCTTGGCTACACCTTC.

The gene calls are TRBV12-2 and TRBJ2-2. TRBV12-2 is an annotated pseudogene. This CDR3 spans 17 amino acids. CDR3 residues: CASRARHRGLNTGELFF. The CDR3 DNA reads TGTGCAAGTCGCGCGAGGCACCGGGGGCTGAACACCGGGGAGCTGTTTTTT.

This chain uses TRBV28 with TRBJ2-7; 11 bases align to TRBD2. Germline loops: CDR1 MDHEN, CDR2 SYDVKM. Trimming at V came to 7 bases and at J to 4 bases, leaving 9 bases not matched to a gene. The CDR3 covers 15 residues. CDR3 coding DNA: TGTGCCAGCACCCTTGTGACTAGCGGGAAATACGAGCAGTACTTC. This codes for CASTLVTSGKYEQYF.

The count of this clone is one. The CDR3 sequence is CASSFLAGGYGYTF. Here the CDR3 DNA reads TGTGCCAGTAGTTTTCTCGCAGGGGGCTATGGCTACACCTTC. The chain employs TRBV19 and TRBJ1-2; the match to TRBD1 covers 7 bases. There are 14 residues in the CDR3. Germline CDR1 reads LNHDA; CDR2 reads SQIVND (reference sequence). J lost 4 bases, V lost 5 bases, and 7 bases had no gene match.

As regards this clone: Other DNA variants within this sample encode the same CDR3. V gene TRBV5-1 combines with J gene TRBJ2-2, with 10 bases fitting TRBD1. V shed 3 bases and J 3 bases; nucleotides not matched to a gene: 2. CDR3 size: 15 residues. The germline CDR1 and CDR2 sequences are SGHRS and YFSETQ. DNA of the CDR3: TGCGCCAGCAGCTCCGGACAGGGGGACACCGGGGAGCTGTTTTTT. Translated: CASSSGQGDTGELFF.

The chain couples TRBV9 to TRBJ1-1, with D tentatively TRBD1 (5 bases). CDR1 and CDR2 from the germline V gene are SGDLS and YYNGEE. The CDR3 has 14 residues. V was trimmed by 4 bases and J by 6 bases, leaving 16 bases between them. The CDR3 nucleotides read TGTGCCAGCAGCCAAGCGGGGGTTATATCTGAAGCTTTCTTT. It yields the protein CASSQAGVISEAFF.

V usage is TRBV6-1 and J usage is TRBJ2-5, with 8 nucleotides matching TRBD2. V was pared by 1 base and J by 4 bases, with 2 bases of the junction left unmatched. The V gene's germline CDR1 is MNHNS and CDR2 SASEGT. The CDR3 covers 14 residues. This chain's CDR3 is CASSEDLAGETQYF. The CDR3, as DNA: TGTGCCAGCAGTGAAGATCTAGCGGGAGAGACCCAGTACTTC.

This chain joins TRBV9 and TRBJ2-6; a possible D gene is TRBD1 (7 bases). Germline loops: CDR1 SGDLS, CDR2 YYNGEE. CDR3 length: 20 residues. Trimming removed 0 bases at V and 0 bases at J, with 19 bases between. CDR3 amino acids: CASSVEGGRQGSSGANVLTF. The DNA of the CDR3 is TGTGCCAGCAGCGTAGAGGGGGGACGACAGGGTTCCTCTGGGGCCAACGTCCTGACTTTC.

The CDR3 nucleotides are TGTGCAACGCGGACTAGCGGTAGCACAGATACGCAGTATTTT. Translating it yields CATRTSGSTDTQYF. The chain uses TRBV19 and TRBJ2-3; 10 bases fit TRBD2. The CDR3 loop spans 14 amino acids. Germline CDR1 and CDR2: LNHDA and SQIVND (reference sequence).

V gene TRBV7-9 combines with J gene TRBJ2-2, with TRBD2 as a possible D gene (6 bases). CDR1 SEHNR and CDR2 FQNEAQ come from the germline V gene (reference sequence). CDR3 length equals 18 residues. V lost 1 base and J 3 bases, leaving 18 bases between the germline ends. The CDR3 loop is CASSLGPGEDRYTGELFF. CDR3 DNA: TGTGCCAGCAGCTTAGGGCCGGGGGAAGACCGATACACCGGGGAGCTGTTTTTT.

The chain joins TRBV10-3 to TRBJ2-3; the match to TRBD2 covers 11 bases. After removal of 4 bases from V and 4 bases from J, the junction contained 13 bases not matched to a gene. The CDR3 is 18 amino acids. Germline assignment: CDR1 ENHRY and CDR2 SYGVKD. The CDR3: CAISGFRLAGRGADTQYF. The CDR3, as DNA: TGTGCCATCAGTGGCTTTAGACTAGCGGGAAGGGGGGCAGATACGCAGTATTTT.

On this clone itself: The same CDR3 is also encoded by other DNA sequences in this sample. The genes are TRBV6-5 and TRBJ2-3; 7 positions match TRBD2. V was clipped by 6 bases and J by 0 bases; unmatched bases: 6. The CDR3 covers 15 residues. The germline V gene encodes CDR1 MNHEY and CDR2 SVGAGI. The CDR3 DNA reads as TGTGCCAGCAGCTTACTAGCGACTAGCACAGATACGCAGTATTTT. Translating it yields CASSLLATSTDTQYF.

V and J are TRBV7-6 and TRBJ2-1; D is perhaps TRBD1 or TRBD2 (5 bases each). V shed 8 bases and J shed 3 bases, with 11 bases lying between them. This CDR3 contains 13 residues. Germline lookup yields CDR1 SGHVS and CDR2 FNYEAQ. The CDR3 protein is CASRDLGYNEQFF. CDR3 nucleotide sequence: TGTGCCAGCCGGGACCTGGGCTACAATGAGCAGTTCTTC. Full variable domain (remainder filled in from reference TRBV7-6 and TRBJ2-1): GAGVSQSPRYKVTKRGQDVALRCDPISGHVSLYWYRQALGQGPEFLTYFNYEAQQDKSGLPNDRFSAERPEGSISTLTIQRTEQRDSAMYRCASRDLGYNEQFFGPGTRLTVL.

The chain is built from TRBV5-4 and TRBJ2-7; 7 nucleotides agree with TRBD1. The CDR3 is made up of 14 amino acids. The J segment lost 3 bases and the V segment lost 4 bases, leaving 7 bases of the junction unmatched. Germline V gives CDR1 SGHNT, CDR2 YYREEE (reference sequence). CDR3 sequence reads: CASSIGQADYEQYF. For the CDR3, the DNA is TGTGCCAGCAGCATCGGACAGGCCGACTACGAGCAGTACTTC.

V and J are TRBV6-5 and TRBJ1-1; D perhaps matches TRBD1 (6 bases). This CDR3 contains 13 residues. The germline V gene encodes CDR1 MNHEY and CDR2 SVGAGI. V was trimmed by 6 bases and J by 9 bases, leaving 17 bases between them. DNA of the CDR3: TGTGCCAGCAGCACCCCCGGGACACAAAAAGCTTTCTTT. This codes for CASSTPGTQKAFF.

The chain carries TRBV20-1 and TRBJ2-7, with TRBD1 matching 9 bases. Per germline, CDR1 DFQATT and CDR2 SNEGSKA (reference sequence). The CDR3 covers 10 residues. Trimming took 4 bases from V and 12 from J; bases not matched to a gene: 4. The CDR3 loop reads CSAKTGGVYF. CDR3 nucleotide sequence: TGCAGTGCTAAGACAGGGGGTGTGTACTTC.

Comments on this clone: This sample also contains other DNA sequences that code for the same CDR3. The chain uses TRBV5-1 and TRBJ2-3; TRBD2 agrees at 8 bases. CDR3 length: 15 residues. V gave up 3 bases and J gave up 0 bases; unmatched junction bases: 3. The germline V gene has CDR1 SGHRS and CDR2 YFSETQ. The CDR3 loop is CASSSSGSSTDTQYF. CDR3 sequence (DNA): TGCGCCAGCAGCTCTAGCGGGTCTAGCACAGATACGCAGTATTTT. Looking up the rest from reference TRBV5-1 and TRBJ2-3 gives the full variable domain: KAGVTQTPRYLIKTRGQQVTLSCSPISGHRSVSWYQQTPGQGLQFLFEYFSETQRNKGNFPGRFSGRQFSNSRSEMNVSTLELGDSALYLCASSSSGSSTDTQYFGPGTRLTVL.

The J gene is TRBJ2-3, the V gene TRBV6-1; TRBD2 aligns across 8 bases. CDR3 length equals 14 residues. The germline CDR1 and CDR2 sequences are MNHNS and SASEGT. The V and J ends lost 1 base and 7 bases, in that order; junction bases with no gene match: 4. The CDR3 coding sequence is TGTGCCAGCAGTGAAGGGACTAGCCCAAATACGCAGTATTTT. Its protein is CASSEGTSPNTQYF.